This T cell receptor (beta chain) is from a study of radiotherapy plus CTLA-4 blockade in lung cancer. Study-level findings and limits: Radiotherapy was combined with ipilimumab, and tumor-derived TCR clones then expanded in blood.

It was focal radiation plus CTLA-4 blockade with ipilimumab that patients with chemo-refractory metastatic non-small-cell lung cancer received. This clone was counted a few times. Its antigen remains unknown. Trimming removed 5 bases from V and 7 bases from J; junction bases left unmatched: 12. Germline assignment: CDR1 LNHDA and CDR2 SQIVND (reference sequence). The CDR3 spans 16 residues. The assay was immunoSEQ multiplex PCR, and TCRdb's table has in-frame clones only and misses some. The sample shows some 37,000 clones, around three quarters of them seen only once. The receptor comes from a human donor with non-small cell lung cancer who had stable disease on radiotherapy plus ipilimumab. This chain uses TRBV19 with TRBJ2-2; TRBD1 agrees at 8 bases. The material sequenced was peripheral blood, taken from a patient treated with radiotherapy plus ipilimumab. The CDR3: CASSFRGQGVYGELFF. The CDR3, as DNA: TGTGCCAGTAGTTTCCGAGGACAGGGTGTATACGGGGAGCTGTTTTTT.